A selection of T cell receptor beta chains follows, all from one sample in a study of regulatory T cells in long-lasting Graves disease. TCRdb independently ran MiXCR on the multiplex PCR reads; one entry per CDR3 protein. This table holds 510,000 or so distinct CDR3 sequences, around 13% found once. The same specimen was also included in a second study, on T cells in Graves' hyperthyroidism and ophthalmopathy.

The specimen was peripheral blood mononuclear cells (PBMCs), collected at new diagnosis, from a patient treated with antithyroid drugs. The origin of the receptors is a woman aged 25 to 39 with Graves disease. CDR3s include the opening cysteine and the closing phenylalanine or tryptophan. Fields, in order: V gene, J gene, CDR3 protein.

v_call: TRBV9; j_call: TRBJ1-2; cdr3_aa: CASSVGTGPYGYTF
v_call: TRBV2; j_call: TRBJ2-1; cdr3_aa: CASRDRGGSEQFF
v_call: TRBV28; j_call: TRBJ2-5; cdr3_aa: CASSSMTGKETQYF
v_call: TRBV4-1; j_call: TRBJ1-6; cdr3_aa: CASSQDSRGFVSPLHF
v_call: TRBV4-3; j_call: TRBJ1-6; cdr3_aa: CASSQAPGPSSYNSPLHF
v_call: TRBV20-1; j_call: TRBJ1-2; cdr3_aa: CSARPPGAGNYGYTF
v_call: TRBV10-1; j_call: TRBJ2-7; cdr3_aa: CASSEEGEVHEQYF
v_call: TRBV27; j_call: TRBJ2-1; cdr3_aa: CASSLLPPGQGSYNEQFF
v_call: TRBV2; j_call: TRBJ1-5; cdr3_aa: CASRAGTAENQPQHF
v_call: TRBV19; j_call: TRBJ2-1; cdr3_aa: CASSIPSGASNEQFF
v_call: TRBV28; j_call: TRBJ2-1; cdr3_aa: CASSSAKMTNEQFF
v_call: TRBV6-2/TRBV6-3; j_call: TRBJ1-2; cdr3_aa: CASTDRAGGYTF
v_call: TRBV6-1; j_call: TRBJ1-1; cdr3_aa: CASRGTDRYTEAFF
v_call: TRBV6-1; j_call: TRBJ2-5; cdr3_aa: CASSPELRTQYF
v_call: TRBV6-5; j_call: TRBJ2-3; cdr3_aa: CASSYRVGLVHTQYF
v_call: TRBV5-6; j_call: TRBJ2-2; cdr3_aa: CASTWGGSTGELFF
v_call: TRBV18; j_call: TRBJ2-5; cdr3_aa: CASSPPGLQETRYF
v_call: TRBV2; j_call: TRBJ2-7; cdr3_aa: CASSRTGIRYEQYF
v_call: TRBV2; j_call: TRBJ2-7; cdr3_aa: CASSLAPYEQYF
v_call: TRBV12-3/TRBV12-4; j_call: TRBJ1-6; cdr3_aa: CASSLDWQMLGPPLHF
v_call: TRBV5-1; j_call: TRBJ2-1; cdr3_aa: CASSPRGGREQFF
v_call: TRBV7-9; j_call: TRBJ2-7; cdr3_aa: CASSTGLAGAYEQYF
v_call: TRBV7-9; j_call: TRBJ2-1; cdr3_aa: CASSSTILTSGSGSYNEQFF
v_call: TRBV6-5; j_call: TRBJ1-4; cdr3_aa: CASSYRRELEKLFF
v_call: TRBV30; j_call: TRBJ2-2; cdr3_aa: CAWEISTGELFF
v_call: TRBV29-1; j_call: TRBJ2-3; cdr3_aa: CSAGQTGTDTQYF
v_call: TRBV4-3; j_call: TRBJ1-6; cdr3_aa: CASSQAAPGTGELGSPLHF
v_call: TRBV18; j_call: TRBJ2-1; cdr3_aa: CASLDATEQFF
v_call: TRBV30; j_call: TRBJ1-5; cdr3_aa: CAWSVQVNQPQHF
v_call: TRBV11-2; j_call: TRBJ1-4; cdr3_aa: CASSLGIADEKLFF
v_call: TRBV2; j_call: TRBJ2-3; cdr3_aa: CASSRDFTDTQYF
v_call: TRBV7-9; j_call: TRBJ1-5; cdr3_aa: CASSFYRGDSNQPQHF
v_call: TRBV11-2; j_call: TRBJ2-5; cdr3_aa: CASSSLWRDQETQYF
v_call: TRBV28; j_call: TRBJ1-2; cdr3_aa: CASSRSGTGASYGYTF
v_call: TRBV11-2; j_call: TRBJ1-3; cdr3_aa: CASSPTSGDRSGNTIYF
v_call: TRBV28; j_call: TRBJ1-5; cdr3_aa: CASSLVGSTGRSNQPQHF
v_call: TRBV15; j_call: TRBJ1-4; cdr3_aa: CATSRDPPGTGSRLGKLFF
v_call: TRBV2; j_call: TRBJ2-2; cdr3_aa: CASTSGSTGELFF
v_call: TRBV9; j_call: TRBJ2-7; cdr3_aa: CASSVDPAGDPREQYF
v_call: TRBV7-3; j_call: TRBJ2-4; cdr3_aa: CASSLGWDLAKNIQYF
v_call: TRBV7-8; j_call: TRBJ2-7; cdr3_aa: CASSQSFGTGSNEQYF
v_call: TRBV4-1; j_call: TRBJ2-7; cdr3_aa: CASSSGTGTPLEQYF
v_call: TRBV7-9; j_call: TRBJ2-2; cdr3_aa: CASSLVASPGELFF
v_call: TRBV9; j_call: TRBJ2-1; cdr3_aa: CASSRDRVPYNEQFF
v_call: TRBV2; j_call: TRBJ1-5; cdr3_aa: CASSGGRNQPQHF
v_call: TRBV29-1; j_call: TRBJ2-1; cdr3_aa: CSATRQGGLAGEQFF
v_call: TRBV12-3/TRBV12-4; j_call: TRBJ1-4; cdr3_aa: CASSRTELVSSNEKLFF
v_call: TRBV2; j_call: TRBJ2-1; cdr3_aa: CASSTPQTGDLYNEQFF
v_call: TRBV7-3; j_call: TRBJ2-3; cdr3_aa: CASSRGLAITDTQYF